A single sample is the source of the 26 T cell receptor beta chains below, sequenced in a study of Ad26.COV2.S vaccination and SARS-CoV-2 variants. Treatment here: about 20 received Ad26.COV2.S at low or high dose, single or two shots; about five received placebo; per-sample allocation not given. Collection of samples fell on day 63 after the first vaccine or placebo injection. Produced via immunoSEQ multiplex PCR; TCRdb's table is partial and in-frame only. The top ten hold about 13% of the sample, which has roughly 500,000 clones, 87% seen once. Material: peripheral blood, obtained in a trial of Ad26.COV2.S vaccine versus placebo. These receptors were collected from a person between 18 and 65 years old who received the Ad26.COV2.S COVID-19 vaccine or a placebo.

With respect to this clone: The sample has other DNA sequences that encode this CDR3 too. The CDR3 spells CAWSVAGGTEAFF. The CDR3 nucleotides read TGTGCCTGGAGTGTAGCAGGGGGCACTGAAGCTTTCTTT. The V and J genes are TRBV30 and TRBJ1-1, with 7 bases fitting TRBD1. The V gene end was trimmed by 0 bases and the J gene end by 4 bases; junction bases not matched to a gene: 2. CDR3 length: 13 amino acids. Per germline, CDR1 GTSNPN and CDR2 SVGIG (reference sequence). The entire variable domain, with the rest obtained from reference TRBV30 and TRBJ1-1, is as follows: SQTIHQWPATLVQPVGSPLSLECTVEGTSNPNLYWYRQAAGRGLQLLFYSVGIGQISSEVPQNLSASRPQDRQFILSSKKLLLSDSGFYLCAWSVAGGTEAFFGQGTRLTVV.

V usage is TRBV7-3 and J usage is TRBJ1-1; the match to TRBD1 covers 7 bases. From germline, CDR1 is SGHTA and CDR2 FQGTGA. V lost 2 bases, J lost 2 bases, and 11 bases stayed unmatched. This CDR3 has 17 amino acids. The CDR3 DNA follows: TGTGCCAGCAGCTTAGGAAGGGGGCGACAGCTAAACACTGAAGCTTTCTTT. Its translation is CASSLGRGRQLNTEAFF.

This rearrangement joins TRBV11-1 to TRBJ2-1; 10 positions match TRBD2. CDR3 size: 16 residues. Germline CDR1 and CDR2: SGHAT and FQDESV (reference sequence). The ends lost 4 bases at V and 7 bases at J; junction bases unmatched: 10. CDR3 amino acids: CASSYSVAGGVNEQFF. As DNA, the CDR3 is TGTGCCAGCAGCTACTCGGTAGCGGGAGGTGTTAATGAGCAGTTCTTC.

V gene TRBV6-5 combines with J gene TRBJ1-5; D may be TRBD1 (6 bases). V lost 5 bases and J lost 9, with 20 bases in between. The germline CDR1 and CDR2 sequences are MNHEY and SVGAGI. This CDR3 is built from 15 residues. The CDR3, as DNA: TGTGCCAGCAGTCGGGGGGGGGCGGTGGTAGGGCCCCAGCATTTT. Its translation: CASSRGGAVVGPQHF.

The gene calls are TRBV19 and TRBJ2-1, with 8 positions matching TRBD2. J lost 3 bases, V lost 2 bases, and 3 bases had no gene match. The CDR3 length is 15 residues. Germline V gene lookup returns CDR1 LNHDA and CDR2 SQIVND (reference sequence). The CDR3 sequence is CASSISLAVYNEQFF. In nucleotides, the CDR3 is TGTGCCAGTAGTATATCACTAGCGGTCTACAATGAGCAGTTCTTC. Full variable domain (missing parts from reference TRBV19 and TRBJ2-1): DGGITQSPKYLFRKEGQNVTLSCEQNLNHDAMYWYRQDPGQGLRLIYYSQIVNDFQKGDIAEGYSVSREKKESFPLTVTSAQKNPTAFYLCASSISLAVYNEQFFGPGTRLTVL.

V and J are TRBV24-1 and TRBJ2-3; TRBD1 matches at 8 bases. The length of the CDR3 is 15 residues. Germline CDR1 KGHDR, CDR2 SFDVKD. V was pared by 3 bases and J by 2 bases, with 3 bases of the junction left unmatched. CDR3 coding DNA: TGTGCCACCAGTGATCGGACAGGGCACACAGATACGCAGTATTTT. Residues: CATSDRTGHTDTQYF.

Comments on this clone: In the same sample, other DNA sequences code for this CDR3. CDR3 in amino acids: CASSLTGKNTGELFF. The CDR3 nucleotides are TGCGCCAGCAGCTTGACCGGAAAGAACACCGGGGAGCTGTTTTTT. The gene calls are TRBV5-1 and TRBJ2-2; D remains unclear. The CDR3 contains 15 residues. The V end was cut by 1 base, the J end by 1 base, with 8 bases between. Germline V lookup: CDR1 SGHRS, CDR2 YFSETQ.

This rearrangement joins TRBV15 to TRBJ2-1; a weak D match, TRBD2 (6 bases). Germline lookup yields CDR1 LNHNV and CDR2 YYDKDF (reference sequence). The CDR3 has 18 residues. V was trimmed by 5 bases and J by 1 base, leaving 21 bases between them. The CDR3 region has the DNA TGTGCCACCAGCCCCACAAGGGGCCTAGCGACTTCCTACAATGAGCAGTTCTTC. It codes for CATSPTRGLATSYNEQFF. Full variable domain (missing parts from reference TRBV15 and TRBJ2-1): DAMVIQNPRYQVTQFGKPVTLSCSQTLNHNVMYWYQQKSSQAPKLLFHYYDKDFNNEADTPDNFQSRRPNTSFCFLDIRSPGLGDTAMYLCATSPTRGLATSYNEQFFGPGTRLTVL.

The chain recombines TRBV6-2 or TRBV6-3 with TRBJ1-5; no firm D call. V was clipped by 2 bases and J by 4 bases, with 9 bases between them. CDR1 is MNHEY and CDR2 is SVGEGT in the germline V gene. This CDR3 spans 14 amino acids. In DNA form, the CDR3 reads TGTGCCAGCAGTTACCAGGCCAAAAATCAGCCCCAGCATTTT. Its protein is CASSYQAKNQPQHF.

In this sample, this clone turned up a few times. The genes are TRBV5-4 and TRBJ2-2; D tentatively fits TRBD1 or TRBD2 (5 bases each). Between the trimmed V and J ends, which lost 4 bases and 0 bases, there was a span of 10 bases. Germline values: CDR1 SGHNT, CDR2 YYREEE (reference sequence). The CDR3 consists of 15 residues. The CDR3 DNA reads TGTGCCAGCAGCGGGGGACGGACGAACACCGGGGAGCTGTTTTTT. Protein: CASSGGRTNTGELFF.

V and J are TRBV27 and TRBJ1-5, with D possibly being TRBD1 (5 bases). The CDR3 has 16 amino acids. V dropped 5 bases and J dropped 6 bases, with 20 bases sitting between them. The germline V gene encodes CDR1 MNHEY and CDR2 SMNVEV (reference sequence). The CDR3 spells CASSQYLGEKAQPQHF. Here the CDR3 DNA reads TGTGCCAGCAGTCAGTATCTAGGGGAGAAAGCTCAGCCCCAGCATTTT.

This clone has a count of ten or more. V is TRBV5-1 and J is TRBJ2-7, with 14 bases fitting TRBD2. The CDR3 has 16 amino acids. The germline V gene encodes CDR1 SGHRS and CDR2 YFSETQ. V trimming: 3 bases; J trimming: 1 base; junction bases outside the gene matches: 3. For the CDR3, the DNA is TGCGCCAGCAGCTCTGGACTAGCGGGAGGTTCCTACGAGCAGTACTTC. Translated: CASSSGLAGGSYEQYF.

The chain carries TRBV7-2 and TRBJ2-3; D call uncertain. Germline CDR1 reads SGHTA; CDR2 reads FQGNSA. This CDR3 region has 15 residues. The V gene lost 5 bases and the J gene lost 2 bases, with 14 bases spanning the gap. In DNA form, the CDR3 reads TGTGCCAGCAGCCCAGATCTTGTGTTCACAGATACGCAGTATTTT. It encodes CASSPDLVFTDTQYF.

This sequence joins TRBV7-9 and TRBJ2-3; no definite D call. Trimming took 5 bases from V and 6 from J, leaving 9 bases between them. This CDR3 spans 12 amino acids. Germline CDR1 reads SEHNR; CDR2 reads FQNEAQ (reference sequence). CDR3 sequence reads: CASSPLRDTQYF. CDR3 sequence (DNA): TGTGCCAGCAGCCCCCTTAGGGATACGCAGTATTTT.

The V call is TRBV7-6, the J call TRBJ1-2; weak D call: TRBD1 (5 bases). The germline gives CDR1 SGHVS, CDR2 FNYEAQ. The CDR3 totals 15 residues. V lost 4 bases, J lost 5 bases, and 17 bases lay in between. The CDR3 sequence is CASSSPWGGSYGYTF. CDR3 DNA sequence: TGTGCCAGCAGCTCCCCGTGGGGGGGTAGTTATGGCTACACCTTC.

The rearrangement links TRBV14 to TRBJ2-7; weak D call: TRBD2 (6 bases). Trimming shortened V by 3 bases and J by 7 bases, and 13 bases separated the two germline ends. CDR3 size: 13 residues. Germline loops: CDR1 SGHDN, CDR2 FVKESK. This CDR3 reads CASSHPGVGEQYF. The DNA of the CDR3 is TGTGCCAGCAGCCATCCGGGGGTTGGGGAGCAGTACTTC.

V gene TRBV5-4 combines with J gene TRBJ1-2; no reliable D call. CDR3 length: 12 residues. V lost 1 base and J lost 7, with 8 bases in between. Germline-derived CDR1 and CDR2 are SGHNT and YYREEE (reference sequence). CDR3 nucleotides: TGTGCCAGCAGCTTGATTGGGGTTGGCTACACCTTC. This translates into CASSLIGVGYTF.

The chain links TRBV2 to TRBJ2-2; D gene ambiguous. The CDR3 is 11 residues long. V was cut by 8 bases and J by 7 bases, with 8 bases left in between. The germline CDR1 and CDR2 sequences are SNHLY and FYNNEI. CDR3 coding DNA: TGTGCCAGCGTTCAACGCGGGGAGCTGTTTTTT. Encoded protein: CASVQRGELFF.

This rearrangement joins TRBV9 to TRBJ2-3; 9 bases agree with TRBD2. Germline CDR1 reads SGDLS; CDR2 reads YYNGEE. With 1 base clipped from V and 1 base from J, the junction kept 4 bases outside the gene matches. The CDR3 is 16 residues long. In DNA, the CDR3 is TGTGCCAGCAGCGTATCTAGCGGGAAGGGCACAGATACGCAGTATTTT. Protein product: CASSVSSGKGTDTQYF.

The rearrangement uses TRBV18 and TRBJ1-5, with a possible D match to TRBD1 (6 bases). V lost 6 bases and J lost 4, with 16 bases in between. Looked up from germline, CDR1 is KGHSH and CDR2 is LQKENI. This CDR3 contains 15 residues. The CDR3 is CASSGGARQNQPQHF. The CDR3, as DNA: TGTGCCAGCTCTGGGGGGGCGAGGCAGAATCAGCCCCAGCATTTT. The variable domain in full, completed from reference TRBV18 and TRBJ1-5, reads NAGVMQNPRHLVRRRGQEARLRCSPMKGHSHVYWYRQLPEEGLKFMVYLQKENIIDESGMPKERFSAEFPKEGPSILRIQQVVRGDSAAYFCASSGGARQNQPQHFGDGTRLSIL.

The genes are TRBV6-2 or TRBV6-3 and TRBJ2-7; 10 nucleotides line up with TRBD1. The germline gives CDR1 MNHEY, CDR2 SVGEGT. This CDR3 spans 15 amino acids. V lost 6 bases, J lost 4 bases, and 9 bases stayed unmatched. The CDR3 is CASSGFGTGDYEQYF. DNA of the CDR3: TGTGCCAGCAGCGGTTTCGGGACAGGGGATTACGAGCAGTACTTC.

This chain connects TRBV30 to TRBJ1-1; no clear D gene. This CDR3 contains 14 residues. V lost 1 base to trimming and J lost 2 bases, with 11 bases between them. Germline values: CDR1 GTSNPN, CDR2 SVGIG (reference sequence). CDR3 amino acids: CAWSGEPINTEAFF. Here the CDR3 DNA reads TGTGCCTGGAGTGGGGAGCCAATTAACACTGAAGCTTTCTTT.

This chain uses TRBV6-5 with TRBJ2-7; tentatively, D is TRBD1 (5 bases). Deletions cut 0 bases from V and 2 bases from J, with 8 bases between. CDR1 MNHEY and CDR2 SVGAGI come from the germline V gene. CDR3 length: 14 amino acids. Here the CDR3 reads CASSYSGHPYEQYF. DNA for the CDR3: TGTGCCAGCAGTTACTCAGGACACCCCTACGAGCAGTACTTC.

Details on this clone: Other DNA variants within this sample encode the same CDR3. The chain employs TRBV20-1 and TRBJ2-3; 11 positions match TRBD2. CDR1 and CDR2 (germline): DFQATT, SNEGSKA (reference sequence). The V and J ends lost 3 bases and 2 bases, in that order; junction bases with no gene match: 4. The CDR3 spans 15 residues. The DNA for the CDR3 is TGCAGTGCTAGTGGGACTAGCGGCCTCACAGATACGCAGTATTTT. Translated: CSASGTSGLTDTQYF.

The V call is TRBV28, the J call TRBJ2-7; D unresolved. This CDR3 is built from 12 residues. V was shortened by 6 bases and J by 9 bases, with 15 bases between the two germline ends. Germline V gives CDR1 MDHEN, CDR2 SYDVKM. The CDR3 spells CASSSPSQVQYF. The DNA of the CDR3 is TGTGCCAGCAGCTCCCCCTCGCAGGTGCAGTACTTC.

In the case of this clone: The same CDR3 also results from other DNA sequences found in this sample. The rearrangement uses TRBV6-6 and TRBJ2-1, with a tentative D call TRBD2 (6 bases). The CDR3 runs to 15 residues. The germline gives CDR1 MNHNY, CDR2 SVGAGI (reference sequence). V lost 6 bases and J 0 bases, leaving 12 bases between the germline ends. The CDR3 sequence is CASSYRGSSYNEQFF. CDR3 in DNA: TGTGCCAGCAGCTATCGGGGGAGCTCCTACAATGAGCAGTTCTTC.